One and the same sample provided the 13 T cell receptor beta chains below, sequenced in a study of blood T cell repertoires in COVID-19. The method was immunoSEQ multiplex PCR; TCRdb's version includes in-frame clones alone and lacks a portion of them. This table has some 160,000 clones, 70% to 90% appearing once. The sequenced material came from peripheral blood. The receptors were gathered from a man aged 55 to 69 with acute or convalescent COVID-19.

This chain joins TRBV5-1 and TRBJ2-1; 7 positions agree with TRBD2. CDR3 length equals 16 residues. Germline lookup yields CDR1 SGHRS and CDR2 YFSETQ. The junction had 5 bases not matched to a gene; V was cut back by 0 bases and J by 2 bases. The CDR3 is CASSLEAAGTYNEQFF. The CDR3, as DNA: TGCGCCAGCAGCTTGGAAGCAGCGGGGACCTACAATGAGCAGTTCTTC. The full variable domain, with the rest looked up from reference TRBV5-1 and TRBJ2-1, is KAGVTQTPRYLIKTRGQQVTLSCSPISGHRSVSWYQQTPGQGLQFLFEYFSETQRNKGNFPGRFSGRQFSNSRSEMNVSTLELGDSALYLCASSLEAAGTYNEQFFGPGTRLTVL.

The rearrangement uses TRBV19 and TRBJ2-5, with TRBD1 matching over 7 bases. The V and J ends lost 4 bases and 2 bases, in that order; junction bases with no gene match: 4. This CDR3 has 14 residues. CDR1 and CDR2 from the germline V gene are LNHDA and SQIVND (reference sequence). The CDR3 nucleotides read TGTGCCAGTAGTAAAGGGACAGAACAAGAGACCCAGTACTTC. This sequence encodes CASSKGTEQETQYF.

This chain links TRBV10-1 with TRBJ1-2, with TRBD1 identical over 8 bases. Germline assignment: CDR1 WNHNN and CDR2 SYGVQD (reference sequence). The CDR3 extends over 14 amino acids. V gave up 7 bases and J gave up 4 bases; unmatched junction bases: 8. The CDR3 DNA follows: TGCGCCAGCACCCGCGGACAGGGTGGCTATGGCTACACCTTC. Translated: CASTRGQGGYGYTF.

The genes are TRBV19 and TRBJ2-5, with 9 bases aligning to TRBD1. Trimming took 6 bases from V and 2 from J; bases not matched to a gene: 7. Germline lookup yields CDR1 LNHDA and CDR2 SQIVND (reference sequence). The CDR3 is 15 amino acids. Here the CDR3 DNA reads TGTGCCAGTAGGCACAGGGGGCTCCAACAAGAGACCCAGTACTTC. Amino acid sequence: CASRHRGLQQETQYF.

The chain couples TRBV7-9 to TRBJ1-2; weak D call: TRBD1 (6 bases). Trimming pared 1 base from V and 6 bases from J, leaving 12 bases between. The CDR3 length is 14 residues. Germline lookup yields CDR1 SEHNR and CDR2 FQNEAQ (reference sequence). In DNA form, the CDR3 reads TGTGCCAGCAGCTTAGTTTCACAGGGAAATGGCTACACCTTC. Translation: CASSLVSQGNGYTF.

The chain is built from TRBV19 and TRBJ1-4; D ambiguous. CDR1 and CDR2 (germline): LNHDA, SQIVND (reference sequence). Deletions cut 7 bases from V and 0 bases from J, with 15 bases between. The CDR3 covers 16 residues. The DNA of the CDR3 is TGTGCCAGTACCGCGATCGGTATAGCAACTAATGAAAAACTGTTTTTT. Translating gives CASTAIGIATNEKLFF.

This clone has only one observation. This chain joins TRBV10-3 and TRBJ1-3; TRBD1 matches 8 bases. CDR1 and CDR2 (germline): ENHRY, SYGVKD. V lost 4 bases, J lost 2 bases, and 7 bases stayed unmatched. The CDR3 sequence is 16 residues long. CDR3 amino acids: CAISGGQGRPGNTIYF. CDR3 nucleotide sequence: TGTGCCATCAGTGGTGGACAGGGAAGGCCTGGAAACACCATATATTTT.

V gene TRBV4-1 combines with J gene TRBJ2-7, with 10 bases aligning to TRBD1. Germline loops: CDR1 MGHRA, CDR2 YSYEKL. The CDR3 loop spans 15 amino acids. V lost 1 base to trimming and J lost 4 bases; unmatched junction nucleotides: 4. CDR3 in amino acids: CASSQGPGQGYEQYF. CDR3 DNA sequence: TGCGCCAGCAGCCAAGGACCGGGACAGGGGTACGAGCAGTACTTC.

The V gene is TRBV25-1, the J gene TRBJ2-3; 9 positions match TRBD1. Germline V gene sequence: CDR1 MGHDK, CDR2 SYGVNS. This CDR3 is 18 amino acids long. Trimming took 2 bases from V and 0 from J; bases not matched to a gene: 9. Here the CDR3 reads CASSEAGTGYKSTDTQYF. CDR3 DNA: TGTGCCAGCAGTGAAGCCGGGACAGGGTACAAGAGCACAGATACGCAGTATTTT.

The chain combines TRBV2 with TRBJ2-1; a possible D gene is TRBD1 (5 bases). The germline gives CDR1 SNHLY, CDR2 FYNNEI. The CDR3 has 13 residues. Deletions cut 7 bases from V and 7 bases from J, with 14 bases between. The CDR3 reads CASMGHFLNEQFF. The DNA for the CDR3 is TGTGCCAGCATGGGGCATTTCCTGAATGAGCAGTTCTTC.

The rearrangement joins TRBV7-2 to TRBJ2-3; TRBD2 matches 12 bases. Germline CDR1 SGHTA, CDR2 FQGNSA. V lost 1 base to trimming and J lost 4 bases; unmatched junction nucleotides: 9. There are 18 residues in the CDR3. The CDR3 is CASSLVGPSGGGADTQYF. The CDR3 DNA sequence: TGTGCCAGCAGCTTAGTGGGACCTAGCGGGGGGGGAGCAGATACGCAGTATTTT.

The rearrangement links TRBV9 to TRBJ2-3; no clear D. Germline V gives CDR1 SGDLS, CDR2 YYNGEE. This CDR3 is built from 13 residues. The V end lost 0 bases, the J end lost 3 bases, and 5 bases lay between the germline ends. Written as DNA, the CDR3 is TGTGCCAGCAGCGTAGCGGTTACAGATACGCAGTATTTT. Translating gives CASSVAVTDTQYF.

This rearrangement joins TRBV6-5 to TRBJ2-7, with 9 bases aligning to TRBD2. CDR3 length: 15 amino acids. V was clipped by 5 bases and J by 7 bases; unmatched bases: 12. Germline CDR1 is MNHEY and CDR2 is SVGAGI. CDR3 DNA: TGTGCCAGCAGTCCTGGGGCTAGCGGGGCAGGGGAGCAGTACTTC. Translating gives CASSPGASGAGEQYF.